The 13 T cell receptor beta chains below were found in one sample sequenced in a study of blood T cell repertoires in COVID-19 (dated by TCRdb to about 2020). The method behind the library was the immunoSEQ multiplex PCR assay. Imported from immuneACCESS, the table was reduced by TCRdb to in-frame sequences with V and J called. These copies leave out some clones; in studies compared against another copy, an unresolved V gene accounts for under half, and the cause of the remainder is not known. This sample gives about 280,000 clones in total; 85% to 90% of them show up just once. Of the sample, roughly 5% falls within the top ten clones. Sequencing used peripheral blood. Source of these receptors: a man aged 40-50 years with acute or convalescent COVID-19.

The V gene is TRBV7-9, the J gene TRBJ2-7, with a tentative D call TRBD2 (6 bases). The germline gives CDR1 SEHNR, CDR2 FQNEAQ (reference sequence). V lost 0 bases, J lost 6 bases, and 15 bases lay in between. The CDR3 has 15 amino acids. Written as DNA, the CDR3 is TGTGCCAGCAGCTTAGCGGAGGGCCCTATTAGCGAGCAGTACTTC. This encodes CASSLAEGPISEQYF. Combining the CDR3 with reference TRBV7-9 and TRBJ2-7 gives the whole variable domain DTGVSQNPRHKITKRGQNVTFRCDPISEHNRLYWYRQTLGQGPEFLTYFQNEAQLEKSRLLSDRFSAERPKGSFSTLEIQRTEQGDSAMYLCASSLAEGPISEQYFGPGTRLTVT.

This chain connects TRBV15 to TRBJ1-2, with 8 bases lining up with TRBD1. From germline, CDR1 is LNHNV and CDR2 YYDKDF (reference sequence). The CDR3 totals 15 residues. The V and J ends lost 4 bases and 2 bases, in that order; junction bases with no gene match: 6. The CDR3 DNA follows: TGTGCCACCAGCATTAGGACAGGGTTAAACTATGGCTACACCTTC. It is translated as CATSIRTGLNYGYTF.

The chain has TRBV2 and TRBJ2-3; TRBD1 matches at 7 bases. The CDR3 runs 14 residues. CDR1 and CDR2 (germline): SNHLY, FYNNEI. With V trimmed by 8 bases and J by 7 bases, 12 bases remained unmatched. The CDR3 protein is CASGGNTQGHTQYF. CDR3 sequence (DNA): TGTGCCAGCGGGGGCAACACACAGGGGCATACGCAGTATTTT.

This clone was seen only a few times. CDR3 nucleotide sequence: TGTGCCAGCACCCTAGCCAGGGGCTACTATGGCTACACCTTC. It codes for CASTLARGYYGYTF. The chain employs TRBV11-2 and TRBJ1-2; possible D gene TRBD1, 6 bases. There are 14 residues in the CDR3. CDR1 is SGHAT and CDR2 is FQNNGV in the germline V gene. V was pared by 7 bases and J by 3 bases, with 15 bases between.

The rearrangement links TRBV5-1 to TRBJ2-2; 9 bases align to TRBD1. CDR3 length: 15 residues. Trimming took 0 bases from V and 5 from J; bases not matched to a gene: 2. Germline V gene data show CDR1 as SGHRS and CDR2 as YFSETQ. The CDR3 bases are TGCGCCAGCAGCTTGGGGGACAGGGTGACCGGGGAGCTGTTTTTT. This sequence encodes CASSLGDRVTGELFF.

The V gene is TRBV2, the J gene TRBJ1-1, with 8 bases aligning to TRBD1. Per germline, CDR1 SNHLY and CDR2 FYNNEI. The CDR3 has 15 amino acids. Trimming cost V 7 bases and J 1 base; bases outside gene matches: 8. The CDR3 is CASIPGTGQNTEAFF. The DNA for the CDR3 is TGTGCCAGCATACCCGGGACAGGCCAGAACACTGAAGCTTTCTTT.

This clone appeared a single time. The V and J genes are TRBV5-1 and TRBJ2-3; D is unresolved. The V gene's germline CDR1 is SGHRS and CDR2 YFSETQ. V shed 2 bases and J shed 0 bases, with 13 bases lying between them. This CDR3 spans 16 amino acids. This CDR3 reads CASSFSEPTSTDTQYF. In DNA form, the CDR3 reads TGCGCCAGCAGCTTTTCTGAGCCGACTAGCACAGATACGCAGTATTTT.

The chain employs TRBV11-2 and TRBJ2-2; the D gene is possibly TRBD1 (5 bases). Trimming removed 5 bases at V and 7 bases at J, with 17 bases between. This CDR3 has 15 residues. Per germline, CDR1 SGHAT and CDR2 FQNNGV. CDR3 amino acids: CASSDLQGVDGELFF. CDR3 DNA: TGTGCCAGCAGCGACCTCCAGGGTGTTGACGGGGAGCTGTTTTTT.

This chain connects TRBV3-1 (or the pseudogene TRBV3-2) to TRBJ2-2; a possible D gene is TRBD2 (6 bases). The CDR3 runs 15 residues. V was clipped by 4 bases and J by 4 bases, with 13 bases between them. Looked up from germline, CDR1 is LGHDT and CDR2 is YNNKEL (reference sequence). CDR3 in amino acids: CASSLEGSGTGELFF. The DNA of the CDR3 is TGTGCCAGCAGCCTGGAGGGGTCCGGCACCGGGGAGCTGTTTTTT.

CDR3 sequence reads: CASSFGQGLNTEAFF. CDR3 bases: TGTGCCAGCAGTTTTGGTCAGGGGTTGAACACTGAAGCTTTCTTT. The V gene is TRBV28, the J gene TRBJ1-1; TRBD1 is a possible D gene (6 bases). CDR1 is MDHEN, CDR2 SYDVKM, per germline. This CDR3 region has 15 residues. V dropped 3 bases and J dropped 0 bases, with 11 bases sitting between them.

The rearrangement joins TRBV10-1 to TRBJ1-1; D is unclear. Trimming removed 5 bases at V and 0 bases at J, with 7 bases between. Germline loops: CDR1 WNHNN, CDR2 SYGVQD (reference sequence). The CDR3 is made up of 13 amino acids. The CDR3, as DNA: TGCGCCAGCAGTCCGCGGGTGAACACTGAAGCTTTCTTT. Encoded protein: CASSPRVNTEAFF.

The genes are TRBV11-2 and TRBJ1-1; 7 nucleotides agree with TRBD1. The CDR3 has 19 amino acids. Germline CDR1 and CDR2: SGHAT and FQNNGV. The trim removed 3 bases at V and 3 bases at J, leaving 19 bases unmatched. This CDR3 is CASSLSGVLGGVLDTEAFF. In DNA form, the CDR3 reads TGTGCCAGCAGCTTGTCTGGAGTTTTAGGGGGCGTGTTAGACACTGAAGCTTTCTTT.

The chain combines TRBV2 with TRBJ1-1, with D hard to call. The germline gives CDR1 SNHLY, CDR2 FYNNEI. V lost 2 bases to trimming and J lost 6 bases, with 7 bases between them. The CDR3 spans 12 residues. In DNA, the CDR3 is TGTGCCAGCAGTGAAACAAGTCCTGAAGCTTTCTTT. It translates to CASSETSPEAFF.